The 18 T cell receptor beta chains below come from one sample, sequenced in a study of monozygotic twins with cystic fibrosis. Libraries were prepared by immunoSEQ multiplex PCR; TCRdb keeps only in-frame clonotypes and omits some of them. The sample lists under 20,000 clones; around 97% were seen once. Material for sequencing was blood. The source is a woman aged 25-40 years with cystic fibrosis.

J is TRBJ1-5 and V is TRBV28; D not resolved. Trimming pared 4 bases from V and 0 bases from J, leaving 13 bases between. There are 16 residues in the CDR3. Germline loops: CDR1 MDHEN, CDR2 SYDVKM. CDR3 DNA sequence: TGTGCCAGCAGTTCTCACACACAATTTAGCAATCAGCCCCAGCATTTT. Translation gives CASSSHTQFSNQPQHF.

This chain uses TRBV28 with TRBJ1-1; TRBD1 aligns across 7 bases. This CDR3 region has 12 residues. Unmatched junction bases numbered 3, after V lost 1 base and J lost 10 bases. Looked up from germline, CDR1 is MDHEN and CDR2 is SYDVKM. In nucleotides, the CDR3 is TGTGCCAGCAGTTTATTACAGGGGTTAGCTTTCTTT. It encodes CASSLLQGLAFF.

The chain recombines TRBV4-1 with TRBJ2-7; D may be TRBD1 or TRBD2 (5 bases each). CDR1 is MGHRA, CDR2 YSYEKL, per germline. This CDR3 region has 14 residues. V lost 1 base to trimming and J lost 5 bases, with 12 bases between them. The CDR3 bases are TGCGCCAGCAGCCAAGGGGCCCGGGGCAACGAGCAGTACTTC. Translated: CASSQGARGNEQYF.

In nucleotides, the CDR3 is TGTGCCAGCAGCTTAGTTACAGGGTCCTCAACTAATGAAAAACTGTTTTTT. Translation: CASSLVTGSSTNEKLFF. The genes are TRBV7-9 and TRBJ1-4, with D maybe TRBD1 (6 bases). With 1 base removed from V and 0 bases from J, the gap between germline ends came to 12 bases. CDR3 size: 17 residues. Germline values: CDR1 SEHNR, CDR2 FQNEAQ (reference sequence).

This chain connects TRBV11-3 to TRBJ2-1; 8 bases map to TRBD1. Germline trimming cut 4 bases from V and 8 bases from J; bases unmatched to any gene: 4. The germline V gene has CDR1 SGHNT and CDR2 YENEEA. The CDR3 spans 13 residues. CDR3 sequence reads: CASSWTGLDEQFF. In nucleotides, the CDR3 is TGTGCCAGCAGCTGGACAGGGTTAGATGAGCAGTTCTTC. Full variable domain (rest looked up from reference TRBV11-3 and TRBJ2-1): EAGVVQSPRYKIIEKKQPVAFWCNPISGHNTLYWYLQNLGQGPELLIRYENEEAVDDSQLPKDRFSAERLKGVDSTLKIQPAELGDSAVYLCASSWTGLDEQFFGPGTRLTVL.

The V call is TRBV9, the J call TRBJ2-5; D might be TRBD2 (5 bases). The CDR3 has 15 amino acids. In germline, CDR1 is SGDLS, CDR2 YYNGEE. Between the trimmed V and J ends, which lost 2 bases and 1 base, there was a span of 12 bases. The CDR3 DNA sequence: TGTGCCAGCAGCGTGGAGACTACCATCCAAGAGACCCAGTACTTC. This encodes CASSVETTIQETQYF. Together with reference TRBV9 and TRBJ2-5, the CDR3 gives the full variable domain: DSGVTQTPKHLITATGQRVTLRCSPRSGDLSVYWYQQSLDQGLQFLIQYYNGEERAKGNILERFSAQQFPDLHSELNLSSLELGDSALYFCASSVETTIQETQYFGPGTRLLVL.

V usage is TRBV5-1 and J usage is TRBJ2-3; D may be TRBD1 (5 bases). V was clipped by 4 bases and J by 8 bases, with 14 bases between them. Per germline, CDR1 SGHRS and CDR2 YFSETQ. The CDR3 sequence is 13 residues long. CDR3 loop: CASSQTQGSTQYF. The CDR3 DNA reads TGCGCCAGCAGCCAGACCCAGGGATCTACGCAGTATTTT.

The chain is built from TRBV5-4 and TRBJ2-7; 12 nucleotides line up with TRBD2. Germline CDR1 is SGHNT and CDR2 is YYREEE (reference sequence). The V gene end was trimmed by 4 bases and the J gene end by 2 bases; junction bases not matched to a gene: 4. CDR3 length: 15 amino acids. The CDR3 DNA reads as TGTGCCAGCAGCCCCACTAGCGGGGGGACCTACGAGCAGTACTTC. Its protein product is CASSPTSGGTYEQYF.

The V gene is TRBV18, the J gene TRBJ2-3, with 8 bases matching TRBD1. Per germline, CDR1 KGHSH and CDR2 LQKENI. CDR3 length: 14 amino acids. The ends lost 4 bases at V and 1 base at J; junction bases unmatched: 1. CDR3 DNA sequence: TGTGCCAGCTCACAGACAGGGGGCACAGATACGCAGTATTTT. This sequence encodes CASSQTGGTDTQYF.

The rearrangement links TRBV2 to TRBJ2-7; D is ambiguous. The CDR3 totals 10 residues. The germline gives CDR1 SNHLY, CDR2 FYNNEI. Trimming took off 2 bases at V and 9 bases at J, with 5 bases between the two ends. The CDR3 here is CASSENRQYF. The CDR3 DNA is TGTGCCAGCAGTGAAAACCGGCAGTACTTC.

The chain carries TRBV6-1 and TRBJ2-7; no reliable D call. The ends were cut back, 4 bases at V and 3 bases at J, with 10 bases in the middle. Germline V lookup: CDR1 MNHNS, CDR2 SASEGT. The CDR3 totals 13 residues. In nucleotides, the CDR3 is TGTGCCAGCAGTGGGGGTTTCTTCTACGAGCAGTACTTC. It is translated as CASSGGFFYEQYF.

This clone was seen just once. The rearrangement links TRBV2 to TRBJ1-2; D unresolved. V gave up 6 bases and J gave up 4 bases, with 21 bases separating them. The CDR3 length is 16 residues. The germline CDR1 and CDR2 sequences are SNHLY and FYNNEI. The CDR3 region is CASSPRTLGRTYGYTF. CDR3 coding DNA: TGTGCCAGCAGCCCGCGGACCCTCGGGAGGACCTATGGCTACACCTTC.

The V call is TRBV21-1, the J call TRBJ2-5; the D call TRBD2 from the table was never checked on the DNA. TRBV21-1 is designated a pseudogene. The CDR3 covers 16 residues. CDR3 protein: CASSNTRGGAEETQYF. The CDR3 coding sequence is TGTGCCAGCAGCAACACCCGCGGGGGGGCCGAAGAGACCCAGTACTTC.

The chain is built from TRBV2 and TRBJ2-7, with D perhaps assigned TRBD1 or TRBD2 (6 bases each). Trimming pared 4 bases from V and 2 bases from J, leaving 9 bases between. Looked up from germline, CDR1 is SNHLY and CDR2 is FYNNEI. The CDR3 covers 13 residues. This chain's CDR3 is CASSAEGAYEQYF. The CDR3 DNA follows: TGTGCCAGCAGTGCGGAGGGGGCCTACGAGCAGTACTTC.

The chain recombines TRBV7-2 with TRBJ2-3; unclear D gene. V gave up 1 base and J gave up 4 bases, with 15 bases separating them. The CDR3 is 16 residues long. Per germline, CDR1 SGHTA and CDR2 FQGNSA. CDR3 amino acids: CASSLEGRSLADTQYF. CDR3 DNA: TGTGCCAGCAGCTTAGAAGGCCGCTCCCTCGCAGATACGCAGTATTTT.

In DNA, the CDR3 is TGTGCCAGCAGCCCCCGGACAGGGAACTCTGGGGCCAACGTCCTGACTTTC. It codes for CASSPRTGNSGANVLTF. This chain joins TRBV9 and TRBJ2-6, with 8 positions matching TRBD1. Losses at the gene ends were 4 bases for V and 0 bases for J; bases not matched to a gene: 6. In germline, CDR1 is SGDLS, CDR2 YYNGEE. The CDR3 is 17 residues long.

V usage is TRBV5-6 and J usage is TRBJ1-1; 8 positions match TRBD1. V dropped 4 bases and J dropped 4; count of bases not matched to a gene: 6. CDR3 length: 14 residues. Germline V gene lookup returns CDR1 SGHDT and CDR2 YYEEEE. The CDR3 nucleotides read TGTGCCAGCAGCGAAAGGACAGGGCCCACTGAAGCTTTCTTT. This codes for CASSERTGPTEAFF.

The V call is TRBV6-5, the J call TRBJ1-1, with D maybe TRBD1 (5 bases). The CDR3 spans 15 residues. Germline V gene lookup returns CDR1 MNHEY and CDR2 SVGAGI. Deletions cut 4 bases from V and 5 bases from J, with 17 bases between. CDR3 in amino acids: CASSFADGGWTEAFF. CDR3 sequence (DNA): TGTGCCAGCAGTTTTGCTGATGGGGGATGGACTGAAGCTTTCTTT.